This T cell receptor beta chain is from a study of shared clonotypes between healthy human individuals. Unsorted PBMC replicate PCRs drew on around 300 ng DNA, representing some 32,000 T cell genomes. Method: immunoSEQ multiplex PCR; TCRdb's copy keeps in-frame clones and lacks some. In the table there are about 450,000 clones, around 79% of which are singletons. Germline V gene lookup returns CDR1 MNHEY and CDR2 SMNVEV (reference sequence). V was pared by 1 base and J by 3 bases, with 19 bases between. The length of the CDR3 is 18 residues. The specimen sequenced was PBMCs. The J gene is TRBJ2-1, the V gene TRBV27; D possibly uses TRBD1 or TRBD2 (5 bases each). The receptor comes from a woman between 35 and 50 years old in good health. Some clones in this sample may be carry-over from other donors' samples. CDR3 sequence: CASSLWPGDRDIYNEQFF. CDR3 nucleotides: TGTGCCAGCAGTTTATGGCCCGGGGACCGTGATATCTACAATGAGCAGTTCTTC.